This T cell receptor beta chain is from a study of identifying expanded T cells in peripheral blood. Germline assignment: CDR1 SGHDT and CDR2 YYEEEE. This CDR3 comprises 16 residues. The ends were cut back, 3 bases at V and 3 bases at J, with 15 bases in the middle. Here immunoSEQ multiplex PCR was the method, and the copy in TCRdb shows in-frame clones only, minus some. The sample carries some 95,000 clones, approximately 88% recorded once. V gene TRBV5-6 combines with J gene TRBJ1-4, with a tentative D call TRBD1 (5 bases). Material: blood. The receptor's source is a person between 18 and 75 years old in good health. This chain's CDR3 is CASSSFGGTANEKLFF. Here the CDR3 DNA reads TGTGCCAGCAGCTCCTTCGGGGGGACGGCTAATGAAAAACTGTTTTTT.